This T cell receptor beta chain was sequenced for a study of cytomegalovirus exposure and HLA in healthy donors (dated by TCRdb to about 2017). Some background on the complete study: An earlier analysis of roughly 630 of the donors reported 276 Gb of sequence data and around 120 million unique TCR beta sequences from 150 million to 200 million T cells. An early release that covered fewer than 800 HLA-typed donors contained around 300 gigabases of sequencing data and 80 million or so unique TCR sequences. Among the approximately 420 genotyped donors, under 90% belonged to the genetic ancestry cluster associated with self-reported Caucasian donors. The study aimed to test whether cataloging public T cell receptors could reveal signatures of past pathogen exposure. The study profiled the T cell repertoires of 550 to 700 subjects by immunosequencing and related them to cytomegalovirus serostatus. Besides the first cohort of roughly 660 subjects, a separate validation cohort made up of over a hundred different subjects was used. The study combined high-throughput TCR immunosequencing, statistical association of individual TCRs with disease status, and machine learning to predict cytomegalovirus infection status. In a later analysis, previously published TCR beta repertoires from some 640 donors were re-analyzed and high-resolution HLA genotyping was added so that TCR occurrence patterns could be studied. In the later analysis, no new phenotypic data were used to find candidate immune exposures; instead, reliance was placed on TCR beta sequences and their occurrence across donors. To decide whether each TCR beta V gene segment behaved as functional or pseudogenic, an earlier analysis of some 540 of the donors relied on high-throughput TCR beta sequencing. Alongside the repertoire data, information on donor age, sex, ethnicity and CMV serostatus was compiled. A later genetic analysis used genome-wide SNP genotypes for about three fifths of the roughly 700 donors, treating that subset as a discovery cohort. Every repertoire in the discovery cohort had been generated on one and the same sequencing platform. Class I and class II HLA loci were covered by the typing at four-digit resolution. Typing coverage differed by locus: A, B, C, DRB1 and DQB1 were typed in about 620-630 donors, DQA1 in about 510, DPA1 in 606, and DPB1 in just under 490. Four to six DR-DQ haplotypes were handled as single units for association and clustering because linkage in the cohort was strong. On average, roughly 250,000 unique TCR beta nucleotide sequences were sequenced per donor among a few hundred genotyped donors of the cohort, with about 17% of those sequences being non-productive. Overall results and qualifications from the work: Immune exposure information for the cohort was limited to CMV serostatus. It was suggested by the authors that the approach could potentially be generalized to other disease states and immunological phenotypes. The study listed approximately 160 TCR beta chains as associated with cytomegalovirus. Because HLA typing was missing for some donors at each locus, association tests included only the typed subset. When HLA alleles, especially DR and DQ, strongly co-occurred, TCR associations were difficult to assign to individual alleles. Most TCR sequences were observed very rarely across donors, whereas some public TCRs were present in many individuals. Some IMGT-functional V segments, including TRBV6-2 and TRBV6-3, could not be told apart with the 87-base-pair reads, so those segments were excluded. Because counts were too low, 15 or so rarely observed V segments, including chromosome 9 orphons, were excluded from the earlier analysis of some 590 of the donors. A later analysis reported that several top co-occurrence clusters appeared linked to parvovirus B19, influenza, CMV and Epstein-Barr virus. In a later analysis, TCR association rates were found to vary across HLA loci, with the most associated TCRs seen for DRB1 alleles and the fewest for HLA-C alleles. Sequencing depth was assumed to be roughly uniform across donors in the presence/absence analyses, though that assumption may not hold. In a later genetic analysis, fewer N-insertions in productive TCRs were reported among donors in an Asian-associated ancestry cluster than the roughly 640-donor mean. Linkage disequilibrium might explain the correlated functional status among segregating V segments, but an unknown experimental factor could not be ruled out. V-gene and J-gene trimming of TCR beta chains was associated with a missense DCLRE1C variant in a later genetic analysis, and the association was replicated in an independent cohort. In an earlier analysis of 500 to 650 of the donors, most TCR beta V segments appeared in productive rearrangements about 87% or about 30% of the time, broadly matching IMGT annotations. In a later analysis, most CMV-associated TCR beta chains were found to appear HLA-restricted, with HLA associations seemingly driven largely by CMV exposure. Cytomegalovirus status was reported to be diagnosed by the classifier with high specificity and sensitivity in both the original and validation cohorts. A later analysis associated 16,951 TCR beta sequences with specific HLA alleles at a false discovery rate of 0.05. In vitro tests confirmed that a few of the cytomegalovirus-associated TCR beta chains recognize cytomegalovirus antigens. Compared with equally common non-associated chains, HLA-associated TCR beta chains in a later analysis were more clonally expanded and had lower generation probabilities. This cohort had only TCR beta chains sequenced, and the lack of alpha or paired-chain data limited which features could be detected. A further reported finding was that TCR beta sequences accurately predicted the HLA-A and HLA-B alleles for most subjects in the first cohort. A cluster of highly shared sequence variants was judged likely to represent a technical artifact of the sequencing pipeline.

From its cysteine to its phenylalanine, the CDR3 spans 18 amino acids. The read is trimmed to its CDR3 DNA, 54 bases read in frame from base 1. In the germline V gene, CDR1 corresponds to MDHEN and CDR2 to SYDVKM. Trimming removed 2 bases from V and 3 bases from J; the gene matches leave 12 bases unexplained. The library was prepared using the immunoSEQ multiplex PCR assay. For the multiplex PCR, a mixture combining 60 forward primers for TCR Vbeta segments and 13 reverse primers for TCR Jbeta segments was used. The CDR3 region of rearranged TCR beta genes was amplified from genomic DNA with a multiplex PCR assay. On the Illumina HiSeq System, the amplified TCR beta libraries were sequenced as 87-base-pair reads. In the authors' own workflow: A later analysis tallied around 87 million unique TCR beta chains across the approximately 670 repertoires, and about 12 million of those chains were shared by two or more donors. To remove PCR and sequencing errors, raw reads were error-corrected and collapsed into unique sequences using a nearest-neighbor algorithm that merged closely related sequences. CDR3 sequences were aligned to IMGT reference sequences to assign V, D and J gene segments. For a sequence to be retained, at least a six-nucleotide match to both a V gene segment and a J gene segment was required. A rearrangement counted as productive if the CDR3 had no stop codons and remained in frame with V and J, and every other rearrangement counted as non-productive. Following IMGT convention, CDR3 was defined as the stretch from the second conserved V-encoded cysteine to the conserved J-encoded phenylalanine. Sequences without an unambiguous match to a single V gene segment were excluded from the earlier analysis of several hundred of the donors. In an earlier analysis of around 590 of the donors, a V segment was called functional when productive rearrangements were above 56.7%, and segregating when the standard deviation between donors exceeded 5%. A statistical classification framework was built to diagnose cytomegalovirus status from the catalog of TCR beta chain sequences. In a later analysis, TCR nucleotide sequences were compared against IMGT/GENE-DB human TR gene sequences so that V and J genes could be assigned. The TCRdist pipeline was used in a later analysis to assign CDR3 sequences and most-parsimonious VDJ recombination scenarios. In a later analysis, each TCR beta chain was defined by its CDR3 amino acid sequence together with its V-gene family, and reads lacking a unique V-gene family were excluded. A later analysis removed 550 to 650 highly shared, low-generation-probability nucleotide sequences to deal with suspected cross-contamination and a sequencing artifact. In a later analysis, a clonal expansion index for each public chain was calculated from normalized within-repertoire ranks of inferred template counts. A later analysis computed generation probabilities with a VDJ recombination model fitted to out-of-frame rearrangements, and checked the results against IGoR. In a later analysis, hypergeometric tests were used to score TCR-TCR, TCR-HLA and TCR-CMV co-occurrence, with a repertoire-size bias correction applied to TCR pairs. A later analysis estimated false discovery rates by permuting HLA or CMV assignments 20 times. In a later analysis, co-occurring TCRs were grouped using DBSCAN, and TCRdist sequence similarity was added for clustering within HLA-allele-positive subsets. Repertoires with fewer than 30,000 or more than 120,000 public chains, plus five repertoires with anomalous nucleotide sharing, were excluded from co-occurrence clustering. Not all clones reach the TCRdb copy of this immuneACCESS table, which keeps in-frame sequences only. Checked studies attribute under half of the gap to unresolved V genes and leave the rest unexplained. The V and J calls and clone size are taken from that table; D and trimming were inferred from the DNA. Recorded for this sample are 65,000 to 85,000 clones; under 80% of them occurred a single time. The ten largest clones represent approximately 4.4% of the sample.

On this clone: Its cognate antigen has yet to be identified. No quality values exist for individual bases; no much larger clone is one base distant.

The cohort was made up of 666 healthy bone marrow donors. At the time of sampling, all cohort members were nominally healthy, though unrecorded immune exposures were likely present. The donor was CMV seropositive and was included in the group of some 290 seropositive cohort members. A peripheral blood sample was collected from each donor, and TCR beta sequencing was performed on peripheral blood mononuclear cells. The Qiagen DNeasy Blood Extraction Kit was used to extract genomic DNA from the blood cell samples. The sequencing input was PBMCs. The clonotype originates from a man in his fifties or sixties in good health and CMV-seropositive. The chain uses TRBV28 and TRBJ2-7; 11 central bases correspond to TRBD2. CDR3 protein: CASSLIPGTSGQYYEQYF. The DNA is as follows: TGTGCCAGCAGTTTAATCCCCGGGACTAGCGGACAATACTACGAGCAGTACTTC.